This T cell receptor (beta chain) originates from a study of early stage breast cancer tumors. Across the study: ER+/PR+/HER2- status applied to about 70% of the 16 invasive breast tumors. Samples were sequenced at about 10-fold average coverage. Findings and limits, study-wide: Tumors had roughly 2.3-fold higher T cell density and higher clonality than adjacent normal breast tissue. Enriched TCRB sequences shared across patients were mostly commonly generated sequences.

Assay used: immunoSEQ multiplex PCR; TCRdb lists only in-frame clones, some missing. The data contain tens of thousands of clones, around 78% of them singletons. In germline, CDR1 is SGHRS, CDR2 YFSETQ. The CDR3 runs to 19 residues. V shed 1 base and J shed 5 bases, with 25 bases lying between them. On this clone itself: Its antigen remains unknown.

Sequencing input: blood. This sequence joins TRBV5-1 and TRBJ1-5; TRBD1 might be the D (6 bases). The clonotype comes from a person aged 40 to 49 with breast cancer. Here the CDR3 reads CASSLLLNTGPEGDQPQHF. The CDR3 nucleotides read TGCGCCAGCAGCTTGCTATTGAATACAGGGCCGGAAGGGGATCAGCCCCAGCATTTT.